The rows below give T cell receptor beta chains drawn from one sample of a study of blood T cell repertoires in COVID-19. Data came from immunoSEQ multiplex PCR; TCRdb stores just in-frame clones and leaves some out. The data contain around 42,000 clones, approximately 86% of them singletons. The sequencing sample was made of peripheral blood. The receptors come from a human donor in a cohort sampled during active COVID-19. The CDR3 runs from the conserved cysteine through the conserved F or W. Fields, in order: V gene, CDR3 length, J gene, CDR3 protein.

V gene: TRBV7-9; CDR3 length: 13; J gene: TRBJ2-1; CDR3 protein: CASSLGLASQAFF
V gene: TRBV28; CDR3 length: 14; J gene: TRBJ2-3; CDR3 protein: CASSFRGSTDTQYF
V gene: TRBV7-2; CDR3 length: 16; J gene: TRBJ1-2; CDR3 protein: CASSLGGEIAHYGYTF
V gene: TRBV11-2; CDR3 length: 15; J gene: TRBJ2-2; CDR3 protein: CASSLGLSNTGELFF
V gene: TRBV3-1/TRBV3-2; CDR3 length: 16; J gene: TRBJ2-7; CDR3 protein: CASSQAGGGSLYEQYF
V gene: TRBV9; CDR3 length: 15; J gene: TRBJ1-6; CDR3 protein: CASSSHPGVNSPLHF
V gene: TRBV7-2; CDR3 length: 17; J gene: TRBJ2-2; CDR3 protein: CASSYSRTGANTGELFF
V gene: TRBV9; CDR3 length: 11; J gene: TRBJ1-2; CDR3 protein: CASRQGYGYTF
V gene: TRBV5-5; CDR3 length: 13; J gene: TRBJ2-5; CDR3 protein: CASSFGGRETQYF
V gene: TRBV18; CDR3 length: 15; J gene: TRBJ1-2; CDR3 protein: CASSPRRGSVYGYTF
V gene: TRBV2; CDR3 length: 16; J gene: TRBJ1-5; CDR3 protein: CASSLMTGRSNQPQHF
V gene: TRBV7-9; CDR3 length: 14; J gene: TRBJ2-7; CDR3 protein: CASSSLSGTGMQYF
V gene: TRBV28; CDR3 length: 14; J gene: TRBJ1-1; CDR3 protein: CASSLLGENTEAFF
V gene: TRBV11-1; CDR3 length: 15; J gene: TRBJ2-1; CDR3 protein: CASSPRDRGYNEQFF
V gene: TRBV6-6; CDR3 length: 17; J gene: TRBJ2-3; CDR3 protein: CASSPQRGLAGTDTQYF
V gene: TRBV7-2; CDR3 length: 15; J gene: TRBJ2-1; CDR3 protein: CASNPSGVAYNEQFF
V gene: TRBV6-2/TRBV6-3; CDR3 length: 20; J gene: TRBJ2-5; CDR3 protein: CASSYSGRLAGGNSQETQYF
V gene: TRBV6-6; CDR3 length: 15; J gene: TRBJ2-7; CDR3 protein: CASSYNRGVSYEQYF
V gene: TRBV19; CDR3 length: 14; J gene: TRBJ2-1; CDR3 protein: CATTPGPTYNEQFF
V gene: TRBV9; CDR3 length: 16; J gene: TRBJ2-2; CDR3 protein: CASSVLAGGNTGELFF
V gene: TRBV19; CDR3 length: 14; J gene: TRBJ2-5; CDR3 protein: CASSIAHRKETQYF
V gene: TRBV20-1; CDR3 length: 15; J gene: TRBJ2-1; CDR3 protein: CSASPIRGGVNEQFF
V gene: TRBV6-5; CDR3 length: 14; J gene: TRBJ2-5; CDR3 protein: CASSTGTSQETQYF
V gene: TRBV6-1; CDR3 length: 13; J gene: TRBJ1-1; CDR3 protein: CASSDDRPTEAFF